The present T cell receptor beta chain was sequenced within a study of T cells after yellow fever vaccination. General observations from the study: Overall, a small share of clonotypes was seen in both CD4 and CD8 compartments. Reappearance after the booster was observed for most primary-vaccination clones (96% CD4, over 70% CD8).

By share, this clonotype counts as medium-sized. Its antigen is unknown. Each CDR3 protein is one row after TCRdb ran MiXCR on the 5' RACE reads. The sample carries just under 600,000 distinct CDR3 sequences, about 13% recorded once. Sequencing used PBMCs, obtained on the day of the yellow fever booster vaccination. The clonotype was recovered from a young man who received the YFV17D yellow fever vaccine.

CDR3 nucleotide sequence: TGTGCCACCAGTGATCCCGGAGTCGGGCAGGGTATTAACATTCAGTACTTC. Translating gives CATSDPGVGQGINIQYF. The chain couples TRBV24-1 to TRBJ2-4, with D possibly TRBD1 on 5 matching bases. The CDR3 extends over 17 amino acids. Between the trimmed V and J ends, which lost 3 bases and 7 bases, there was a span of 21 bases. Per the germline V gene, CDR1 is KGHDR and CDR2 is SFDVKD.